The 16 T cell receptor beta chains presented below share a single source sample, sequenced in a study of PD-1 blockade in classical Hodgkin lymphoma. Measured with immunoSEQ multiplex PCR; TCRdb has only the in-frame clones, and not every one. The repertoire holds 40,000 to 55,000 clones, with just under 80% as singletons. The time point was: cycle 4 day 1 (C4D1), after five to seven weeks of nivolumab. Brentuximab vedotin exposure varied, and every patient relapsed after autologous stem cell transplantation. This specimen consisted of peripheral blood mononuclear cells (PBMCs), obtained before the fourth cycle of nivolumab. The origin of the receptors is a human donor with classical Hodgkin lymphoma.

V is TRBV28 and J is TRBJ2-7; no definite D call. The germline V gene has CDR1 MDHEN and CDR2 SYDVKM. Deletions cut 8 bases from V and 6 bases from J, with 14 bases between. This CDR3 has 12 residues. The CDR3: CASLGNGLEQYF. CDR3 coding DNA: TGTGCCAGCCTAGGAAACGGGCTCGAGCAGTACTTC.

The chain carries TRBV28 and TRBJ2-7; D call uncertain. With 2 bases removed from V and 6 bases from J, the gap between germline ends came to 17 bases. CDR1 is MDHEN, CDR2 SYDVKM, per germline. The CDR3 consists of 15 residues. CDR3 nucleotides: TGTGCCAGCAGTTTAGTATCTCTAGGACGTGGCGAGCAGTACTTC. Protein sequence: CASSLVSLGRGEQYF.

The V gene is TRBV9, the J gene TRBJ1-6; no firm D call. Germline V CDR1 and CDR2: SGDLS, YYNGEE. The CDR3 is 16 residues long. V was clipped by 0 bases and J by 8 bases, with 15 bases between them. In DNA, the CDR3 is TGTGCCAGCAGCGTAGGACCCCAGACCCTAGATTCACCCCTCCACTTT. It yields the protein CASSVGPQTLDSPLHF.

V is TRBV4-3 and J is TRBJ2-6, with D unclear. V was pared by 4 bases and J by 0 bases, with 7 bases between. Per the germline V gene, CDR1 is LGHNA and CDR2 is YSLEER. This CDR3 spans 15 amino acids. This chain's CDR3 is CASSRLGSGANVLTF. Written as DNA, the CDR3 is TGCGCCAGCAGCCGGTTAGGCTCTGGGGCCAACGTCCTGACTTTC.

This clone was counted a single time. The rearrangement links TRBV29-1 to TRBJ2-3; 8 nucleotides line up with TRBD2. The CDR3 length is 13 residues. The V gene's germline CDR1 is SQVTM and CDR2 ANQGSEA. The V and J ends lost 1 base and 5 bases, in that order; junction bases with no gene match: 2. The CDR3 region has the DNA TGCAGCGTTGAAGCTAGCGGGCTAGATACGCAGTATTTT. It yields the protein CSVEASGLDTQYF.

The V call is TRBV6-6, the J call TRBJ2-7; 8 bases line up with TRBD2. CDR3 size: 13 residues. V was clipped by 8 bases and J by 2 bases; unmatched bases: 5. CDR1 and CDR2 (germline): MNHNY, SVGAGI (reference sequence). The CDR3 DNA reads as TGTGCCAGCGGGACGGGGGGGACCTACGAGCAGTACTTC. As protein: CASGTGGTYEQYF.

The chain employs TRBV7-6 and TRBJ1-1; maybe TRBD1 (6 bases). The CDR3 consists of 14 residues. Germline V gene sequence: CDR1 SGHVS, CDR2 FNYEAQ. V was clipped by 4 bases and J by 5 bases, with 14 bases between them. CDR3 loop: CASSSLQGGTEAFF. The CDR3 DNA reads as TGTGCCAGCAGCTCGCTACAGGGAGGAACTGAAGCTTTCTTT.

This clone was found a few times. The rearrangement uses TRBV5-6 and TRBJ1-2; D is uncertain. Trimming shortened V by 4 bases and J by 1 base, and 8 bases separated the two germline ends. The CDR3 consists of 13 residues. Per the germline V gene, CDR1 is SGHDT and CDR2 is YYEEEE. CDR3 in amino acids: CASSRLLNYGYTF. The DNA for the CDR3 is TGTGCCAGCAGCCGACTGCTTAACTATGGCTACACCTTC.

This clone turned up a few times. The gene calls are TRBV6-5 and TRBJ2-6; D gene unclear. V lost 0 bases and J lost 0, with 6 bases in between. Germline assignment: CDR1 MNHEY and CDR2 SVGAGI. The length of the CDR3 is 16 residues. The CDR3 DNA reads as TGTGCCAGCAGTTACTCGGACGGCTCTGGGGCCAACGTCCTGACTTTC. As protein: CASSYSDGSGANVLTF.

V usage is TRBV14 and J usage is TRBJ2-3; D not resolved. V lost 1 base and J lost 4, with 6 bases in between. Germline CDR1 reads SGHDN; CDR2 reads FVKESK. The CDR3 runs to 13 residues. The CDR3 loop is CASSQGHADTQYF. CDR3 nucleotides: TGTGCCAGCAGCCAAGGACACGCAGATACGCAGTATTTT.

This chain links TRBV6-5 with TRBJ1-1; perhaps TRBD1 as D (5 bases). Deletions cut 4 bases from V and 4 bases from J, with 13 bases between. Germline CDR1 and CDR2: MNHEY and SVGAGI. The CDR3 covers 14 residues. CDR3 in DNA: TGTGCCAGCAGTTCATTCCGGGGGGGCACTGAAGCTTTCTTT. Amino acid sequence: CASSSFRGGTEAFF.

Written as DNA, the CDR3 is TGTGCCAGCAGTGTCCGAGACGAGCAGTACTTC. Amino acids: CASSVRDEQYF. The chain joins TRBV6-5 to TRBJ2-7; no clear D gene. Germline V lookup: CDR1 MNHEY, CDR2 SVGAGI. The CDR3 is 11 residues long. The V end lost 5 bases, the J end lost 5 bases, and 7 bases lay between the germline ends.

This clone has just a few counts. The J gene is TRBJ1-1, the V gene TRBV9; D is undetermined. Germline V gene sequence: CDR1 SGDLS, CDR2 YYNGEE. V was shortened by 1 base and J by 0 bases, with 7 bases between the two germline ends. This CDR3 is built from 14 residues. This chain's CDR3 is CASSVSGMNTEAFF. CDR3 sequence (DNA): TGTGCCAGCAGCGTATCCGGTATGAACACTGAAGCTTTCTTT.

This clone showed up just a few times. V and J are TRBV19 and TRBJ1-1; D ambiguous. This CDR3 is 13 amino acids long. From germline, CDR1 is LNHDA and CDR2 SQIVND (reference sequence). Trimming took off 8 bases at V and 5 bases at J, with 15 bases between the two ends. CDR3 protein: CASRREGLTEAFF. The CDR3 DNA follows: TGTGCCAGTCGCCGGGAGGGTTTGACTGAAGCTTTCTTT.

V is TRBV6-4 and J is TRBJ1-5; unclear D gene. The germline V gene encodes CDR1 MRHNA and CDR2 SNTAGT. Trimming left V 4 bases short and J 7 bases short, with 11 bases between. The CDR3 loop spans 13 amino acids. In DNA form, the CDR3 reads TGTGCCAGCAGTGCAGAGGTTGAACAGCCCCAGCATTTT. It translates to CASSAEVEQPQHF.

This clone was counted only a few times. The genes are TRBV5-6 and TRBJ2-3, with TRBD2 as a possible D gene (6 bases). Between the trimmed V and J ends, which lost 1 base and 0 bases, there was a span of 12 bases. The CDR3 has 16 residues. The germline V gene encodes CDR1 SGHDT and CDR2 YYEEEE. This CDR3 is CASSLRLDYSTDTQYF. The CDR3 nucleotides are TGTGCCAGCAGCTTGCGGTTGGACTATAGCACAGATACGCAGTATTTT.